This entry lists 3 T cell receptor beta chains sequenced from one sample in a study of cytomegalovirus exposure and HLA in healthy donors. Vbeta (60) and Jbeta (13) primers were used in the PCR. Sequencing used immunoSEQ multiplex PCR; TCRdb keeps in-frame clones, though not all of them. The sample holds 200,000 to 250,000 clones, more than 60% seen once. Sequences were obtained from PBMCs. Receptors originate from a woman aged 25 to 39 in good health and CMV-seronegative.

The V call is TRBV27, the J call TRBJ1-2; 10 bases agree with TRBD1. Trimming removed 6 bases from V and 8 bases from J; junction bases left unmatched: 12. Germline values: CDR1 MNHEY, CDR2 SMNVEV (reference sequence). This CDR3 is built from 15 residues. CDR3 coding DNA: TGTGCCAGCAGCCCGGGACAGGGGATTTGGTGGGGCTACACCTTC. It yields the protein CASSPGQGIWWGYTF.

The chain recombines TRBV11-1 with TRBJ2-1; 7 nucleotides agree with TRBD2. The CDR3 is made up of 18 amino acids. Germline assignment: CDR1 SGHAT and CDR2 FQDESV (reference sequence). J gave up 2 bases and V 0 bases, and 10 bases lay outside the gene matches. CDR3 in DNA: TGTGCCAGCAGCTTAGCCGTTTGGGAGGGCTCAGCCTACAATGAGCAGTTCTTC. Amino acid sequence: CASSLAVWEGSAYNEQFF.

This clone appeared once. The chain couples TRBV5-5 to TRBJ2-7; D may be TRBD1 (6 bases). This CDR3 contains 14 residues. V shed 4 bases and J shed 9 bases, with 20 bases lying between them. Germline lookup yields CDR1 SGHKS and CDR2 YYEKEE (reference sequence). The chain's CDR3 is CASSRADGQSVQYF. The CDR3 DNA sequence: TGTGCCAGCAGCCGGGCGGATGGACAGAGTGTGCAGTACTTC.